The 8 T cell receptor beta chains below come from one sample, sequenced in a study of beta chain features in type 1 diabetes. The authors reverse transcribed all of the isolated RNA, so sequencing captured expressed TCRB transcripts. Generated by immunoSEQ multiplex PCR, the TCRdb table keeps only in-frame clones and is missing some. The data contain almost 350,000 clones, roughly 8% of them singletons. Sequenced input: central memory CD4+ T cells from blood. The receptor set was obtained from a woman aged 18-29 years in good health.

The gene calls are TRBV4-3 and TRBJ2-3, with D possibly being TRBD2 (6 bases). Germline CDR1 reads LGHNA; CDR2 reads YSLEER. The V end was cut by 3 bases, the J end by 2 bases, with 9 bases between. The CDR3 length is 14 residues. CDR3 sequence reads: CASSQGLNTDTQYF. CDR3 DNA: TGCGCCAGCAGCCAGGGACTGAACACAGATACGCAGTATTTT.

This clone was recorded at least ten times. The rearrangement joins TRBV11-2 to TRBJ2-1; D not certain. V lost 1 base and J 0 bases, leaving 7 bases between the germline ends. The CDR3 runs to 15 residues. From germline, CDR1 is SGHAT and CDR2 FQNNGV. The CDR3, as DNA: TGTGCCAGCAGCTTAGGGCTAGTCTCCTACAATGAGCAGTTCTTC. The encoded protein is CASSLGLVSYNEQFF.

This clone was recorded a few times. The chain recombines TRBV4-3 with TRBJ1-5; a possible D gene is TRBD1 (5 bases). Germline values: CDR1 LGHNA, CDR2 YSLEER. V gave up 0 bases and J gave up 6 bases, with 12 bases separating them. The CDR3 loop spans 15 amino acids. The CDR3 is CASSQEVYGAQPQHF. In DNA, the CDR3 is TGCGCCAGCAGCCAAGAGGTCTACGGGGCTCAGCCCCAGCATTTT.

This clone was counted a few times. The sample contains more than one DNA sequence encoding this CDR3. This sequence joins TRBV5-1 and TRBJ1-1; tentative D call: TRBD1 (5 bases). This CDR3 comprises 14 residues. The germline V gene encodes CDR1 SGHRS and CDR2 YFSETQ. Trimming left V 4 bases short and J 2 bases short, with 12 bases between. This chain's CDR3 is CASSPRQGNTEAFF. CDR3 coding DNA: TGCGCCAGCAGCCCGCGGCAGGGAAACACTGAAGCTTTCTTT.

The chain combines TRBV19 with TRBJ2-1; D possibly corresponds to TRBD2 (6 bases). Looked up from germline, CDR1 is LNHDA and CDR2 is SQIVND (reference sequence). The CDR3 spans 14 residues. V lost 7 bases and J lost 12, with 22 bases in between. CDR3 coding DNA: TGTGCCAGTATGGACTTAAGGGAAAACGGGAGGCAGTTCTTC. This codes for CASMDLRENGRQFF.

This clone appeared a few times. The rearrangement links TRBV29-1 to TRBJ1-2; D might be TRBD1 (5 bases). Germline-derived CDR1 and CDR2 are SQVTM and ANQGSEA. The CDR3 has 12 residues. V gave up 4 bases and J gave up 4 bases, with 10 bases separating them. CDR3 amino acids: CSVGEGPYGYTF. DNA of the CDR3: TGCAGCGTTGGTGAGGGGCCCTATGGCTACACCTTC. The full variable domain, with the rest looked up from reference TRBV29-1 and TRBJ1-2, is SAVISQKPSRDICQRGTSLTIQCQVDSQVTMMFWYRQQPGQSLTLIATANQGSEATYESGFVIDKFPISRPNLTFSTLTVSNMSPEDSSIYLCSVGEGPYGYTFGSGTRLTVV.

Many counts were recorded for this clone. The chain recombines TRBV4-3 with TRBJ2-1; TRBD2 matches 9 bases. With V trimmed by 1 base and J by 0 bases, 7 bases remained unmatched. CDR1 LGHNA and CDR2 YSLEER come from the germline V gene. There are 18 residues in the CDR3. CDR3 sequence: CASSQAIASGNSYNEQFF. The CDR3 DNA reads TGCGCCAGCAGCCAAGCTATCGCTAGCGGGAACTCCTACAATGAGCAGTTCTTC.

The chain recombines TRBV7-9 with TRBJ1-5, with 7 nucleotides matching TRBD1. The junction had 15 bases not matched to a gene; V was cut back by 5 bases and J by 5 bases. This CDR3 has 17 amino acids. CDR1 SEHNR and CDR2 FQNEAQ come from the germline V gene (reference sequence). DNA of the CDR3: TGTGCCAGCAGCCCTGGCAGGGTGACAGGGCGGGATCAGCCCCAGCATTTT. Encoded protein: CASSPGRVTGRDQPQHF.